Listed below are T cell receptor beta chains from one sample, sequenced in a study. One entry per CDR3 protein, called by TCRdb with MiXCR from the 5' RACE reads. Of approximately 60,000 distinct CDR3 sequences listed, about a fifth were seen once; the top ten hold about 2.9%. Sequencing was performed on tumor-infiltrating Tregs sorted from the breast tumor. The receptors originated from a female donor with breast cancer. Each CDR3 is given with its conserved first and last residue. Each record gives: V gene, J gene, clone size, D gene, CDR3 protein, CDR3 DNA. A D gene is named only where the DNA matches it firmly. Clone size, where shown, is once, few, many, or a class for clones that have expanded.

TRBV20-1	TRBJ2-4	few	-	CSAPGTAKNIQYF	TGCAGTGCTCCCGGAACAGCCAAAAACATTCAGTACTTC
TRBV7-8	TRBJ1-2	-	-	CASSTYTADYGYTF	TGTGCCAGCAGTACCTATACAGCCGACTATGGCTACACCTTT
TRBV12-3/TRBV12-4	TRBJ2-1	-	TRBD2	CASSLVSGGYNEQFF	TGTGCCAGCAGTTTAGTGAGCGGGGGTTACAATGAGCAGTTCTTC
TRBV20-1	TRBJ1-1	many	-	CSAPRGAYNTEAFF	TGCAGTGCTCCCCGGGGGGCTTACAACACTGAAGCTTTCTTT
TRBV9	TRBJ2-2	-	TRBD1	CASSVWAGGTGELFF	TGTGCCAGCAGCGTTTGGGCAGGGGGAACCGGGGAGCTGTTTTTT
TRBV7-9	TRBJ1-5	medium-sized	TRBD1	CASSPTTGSNQPQHF	TGTGCCAGCAGCCCTACGACAGGGAGCAATCAGCCCCAGCATTTT
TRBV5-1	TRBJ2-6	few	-	CASSPLASSGANVLTF	TGCGCCAGCAGCCCCCTAGCTAGCTCTGGGGCCAACGTCCTGACTTTC
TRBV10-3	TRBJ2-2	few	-	CAIRGDSNTGELFF	TGTGCCATCAGGGGAGACTCGAACACCGGGGAGCTGTTTTTT
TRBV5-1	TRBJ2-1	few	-	CASSFSTSSYNEQFF	TGCGCCAGCAGCTTTTCCACCAGCTCCTACAATGAGCAGTTCTTC
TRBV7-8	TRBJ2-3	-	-	CASSLVGDTRYF	TGTGCCAGCAGCTTAGTTGGGGATACGCGGTATTTT
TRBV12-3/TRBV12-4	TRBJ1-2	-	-	CASSHRVVQYGYTF	TGTGCCAGCAGCCACAGGGTTGTACAGTATGGCTACACCTTC
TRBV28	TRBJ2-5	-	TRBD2	CASSFPRGGQETQYF	TGTGCCAGCAGTTTCCCTCGCGGGGGCCAAGAGACCCAGTACTTC
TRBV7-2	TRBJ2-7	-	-	CASTFTHTSYEQYF	TGTGCCAGCACCTTTACCCATACTTCCTACGAGCAGTACTTC
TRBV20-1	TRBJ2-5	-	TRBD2	CSAPLLAGEETQYF	TGCAGTGCTCCACTGCTAGCGGGAGAAGAGACCCAGTACTTC
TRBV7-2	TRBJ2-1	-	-	CASNPQAGVSYNEQFF	TGTGCCAGCAATCCCCAGGCTGGGGTCTCCTACAATGAGCAGTTCTTC
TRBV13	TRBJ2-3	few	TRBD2	CASSSDSGRFADTQYF	TGTGCCAGCAGCTCGGATAGCGGGAGGTTCGCAGATACGCAGTATTTT
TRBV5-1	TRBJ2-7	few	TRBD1	CASSLGGQAGNEQYF	TGCGCCAGCAGCTTGGGGGGACAGGCGGGGAACGAGCAGTACTTC
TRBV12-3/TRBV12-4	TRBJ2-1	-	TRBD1	CASSYRGSGNEQFF	TGTGCCAGCAGTTACAGGGGGTCTGGCAATGAGCAGTTCTTC
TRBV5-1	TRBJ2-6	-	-	CASSFLILARGSSSGANVLTF	TGCGCCAGCAGCTTCTTAATCCTAGCCAGAGGATCTAGCTCTGGGGCCAACGTCCTGACTTTC
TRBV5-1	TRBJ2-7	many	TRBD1	CASSPSGTASYEQYF	TGCGCCAGCAGCCCGTCCGGGACAGCCTCCTACGAGCAGTACTTC
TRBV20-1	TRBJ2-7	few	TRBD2	CSASGLAGGGSYEQYF	TGCAGTGCTAGCGGACTAGCGGGAGGAGGCTCCTACGAGCAGTACTTC
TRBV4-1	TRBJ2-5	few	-	CASSQGGAGGEETQYF	TGCGCCAGCAGCCAAGGAGGGGCCGGGGGAGAGGAGACCCAGTACTTC
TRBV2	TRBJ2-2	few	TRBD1	CASDRGLNTGELFF	TGTGCCAGTGACAGGGGGCTGAACACCGGGGAGCTGTTTTTT
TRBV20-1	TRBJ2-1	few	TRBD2	CSARESGSPNNEQFF	TGCAGTGCTAGAGAAAGCGGGAGTCCGAATAATGAGCAGTTCTTC
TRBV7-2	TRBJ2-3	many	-	CASSVIFTDTQYF	TGTGCCAGCTCGGTCATATTCACAGATACGCAGTATTTT
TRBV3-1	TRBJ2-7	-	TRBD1	CASSRGTGAEQYF	TGTGCCAGCAGCCGCGGGACAGGTGCCGAGCAGTACTTC
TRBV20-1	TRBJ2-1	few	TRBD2	CSARDSSSGTNNEQFF	TGCAGTGCTAGAGATTCCTCTAGCGGGACCAACAATGAGCAGTTCTTC
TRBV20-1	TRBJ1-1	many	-	CSAPALSSATEAFF	TGCAGTGCCCCGGCCCTCTCCAGTGCGACTGAAGCTTTCTTT
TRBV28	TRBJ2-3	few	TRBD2	CASSLTSGITDTQYF	TGTGCCAGCAGTTTAACTAGCGGGATCACAGATACGCAGTATTTT
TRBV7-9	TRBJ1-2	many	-	CASSGVSNYGYTF	TGTGCCAGCAGTGGAGTCTCGAACTATGGCTACACCTTC
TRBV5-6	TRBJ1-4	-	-	CASSFIMNEKLFF	TGTGCCAGCAGCTTCATCATGAATGAAAAACTGTTTTTT
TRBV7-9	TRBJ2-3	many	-	CASRSSRPVQGGPDTQYF	TGTGCCAGCAGATCATCCCGCCCCGTACAGGGAGGCCCCGATACGCAGTATTTT
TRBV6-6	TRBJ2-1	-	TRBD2	CASRVGAGGGNEQFF	TGTGCCAGCCGGGTGGGGGCGGGGGGAGGCAATGAGCAGTTCTTC
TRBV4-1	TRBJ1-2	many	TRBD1	CASSLRTGTVGYTF	TGCGCCAGCAGCCTACGGACAGGGACGGTGGGCTACACCTTC
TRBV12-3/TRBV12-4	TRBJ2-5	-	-	CASSPTRVETQYF	TGTGCCAGCAGCCCTACCCGGGTAGAGACCCAGTACTTC
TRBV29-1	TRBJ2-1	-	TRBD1	CSAADRGLDNEQFF	TGCAGCGCCGCCGACAGGGGGCTTGACAATGAGCAGTTCTTC
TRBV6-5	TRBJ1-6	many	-	CASSPKGRPNSPLHF	TGTGCCAGCAGCCCAAAAGGTCGACCTAATTCACCCCTCCACTTT
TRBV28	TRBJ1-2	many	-	CASSLTGRGYTF	TGTGCCAGCAGTTTAACCGGACGTGGCTACACCTTC
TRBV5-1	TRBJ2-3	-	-	CASSLVGQADTQYF	TGCGCCAGCAGCTTGGTCGGCCAGGCAGATACGCAGTATTTT
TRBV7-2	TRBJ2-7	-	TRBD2	CASRPYSGRADEQYF	TGTGCCAGCAGGCCATATAGCGGGAGGGCCGACGAGCAGTACTTC
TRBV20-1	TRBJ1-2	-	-	CSALQLTVYGYTF	TGCAGTGCTCTACAGCTTACCGTCTATGGCTACACCTTC
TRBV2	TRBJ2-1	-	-	CASSVVTEQFF	TGTGCCAGCAGTGTAGTGACTGAGCAGTTCTTC
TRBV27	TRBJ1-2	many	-	CASSLQGRSSQGGYTF	TGTGCCAGCAGTTTACAGGGTAGGAGTTCGCAAGGTGGCTACACCTTC
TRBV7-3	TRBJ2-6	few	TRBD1	CASSTGAGTNVLTF	TGTGCCAGCAGCACAGGGGCTGGGACCAACGTCCTGACTTTC
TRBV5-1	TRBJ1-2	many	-	CASSLDPGTGGYTF	TGCGCCAGCAGCCTAGACCCGGGGACCGGTGGCTACACCTTC
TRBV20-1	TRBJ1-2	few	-	CSAAGVNYGYTF	TGCAGTGCTGCAGGAGTTAACTATGGCTACACCTTC
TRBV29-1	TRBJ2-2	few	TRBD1	CSARSDRAAGELFF	TGCAGCGCCCGATCCGACAGGGCGGCCGGGGAGCTGTTTTTT
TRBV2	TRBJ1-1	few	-	CASSERLGETTEAFF	TGTGCCAGCAGTGAGAGATTAGGGGAGACCACTGAAGCTTTCTTT
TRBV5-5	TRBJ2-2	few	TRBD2	CASGAGANTGELFF	TGTGCCAGCGGAGCGGGAGCGAACACCGGGGAGCTGTTTTTT
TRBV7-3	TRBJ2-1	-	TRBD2	CASRSGGRAGNEQFF	TGTGCCAGCAGGTCAGGCGGGAGGGCCGGGAATGAGCAGTTCTTC
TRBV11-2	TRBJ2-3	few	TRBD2	CASSLWRGGQVTDTQYF	TGTGCCAGCAGCTTATGGCGGGGGGGCCAAGTAACAGATACGCAGTATTTT
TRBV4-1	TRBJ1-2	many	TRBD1	CASSQGSGQGYGYTF	TGCGCCAGCAGCCAAGGATCCGGACAGGGGTATGGCTACACCTTC
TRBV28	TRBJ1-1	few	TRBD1	CASTDGTGRTEAFF	TGTGCCAGCACTGACGGGACAGGGCGAACTGAAGCTTTCTTT
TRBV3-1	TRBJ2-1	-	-	CASSRLSYYEQFF	TGTGCCAGCAGCCGACTCTCCTACTATGAGCAGTTCTTC